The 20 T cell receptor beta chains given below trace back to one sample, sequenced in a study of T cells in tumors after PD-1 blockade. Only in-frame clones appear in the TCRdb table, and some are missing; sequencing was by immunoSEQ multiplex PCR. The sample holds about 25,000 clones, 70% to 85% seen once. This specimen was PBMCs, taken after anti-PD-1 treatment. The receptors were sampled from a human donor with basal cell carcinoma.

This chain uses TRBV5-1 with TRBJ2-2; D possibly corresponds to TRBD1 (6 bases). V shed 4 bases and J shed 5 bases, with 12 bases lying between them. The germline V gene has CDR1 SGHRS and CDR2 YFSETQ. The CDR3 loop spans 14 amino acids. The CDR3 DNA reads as TGCGCCAGCAGCCCAAACGGACAGACCGGGGAGCTGTTTTTT. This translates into CASSPNGQTGELFF.

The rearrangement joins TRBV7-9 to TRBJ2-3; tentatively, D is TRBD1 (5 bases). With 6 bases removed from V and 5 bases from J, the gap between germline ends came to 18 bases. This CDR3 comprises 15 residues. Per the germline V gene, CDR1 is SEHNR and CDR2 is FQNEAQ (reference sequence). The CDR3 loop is CASRLRGSFGDTQYF. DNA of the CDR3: TGTGCCAGCAGACTAAGGGGTTCATTTGGAGATACGCAGTATTTT.

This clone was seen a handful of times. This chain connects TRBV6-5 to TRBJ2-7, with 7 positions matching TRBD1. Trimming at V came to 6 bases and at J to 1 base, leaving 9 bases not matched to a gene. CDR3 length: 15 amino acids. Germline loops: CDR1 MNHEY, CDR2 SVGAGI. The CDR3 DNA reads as TGTGCCAGCAGACTGGGACAGACCCTTTCCTACGAGCAGTACTTC. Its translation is CASRLGQTLSYEQYF.

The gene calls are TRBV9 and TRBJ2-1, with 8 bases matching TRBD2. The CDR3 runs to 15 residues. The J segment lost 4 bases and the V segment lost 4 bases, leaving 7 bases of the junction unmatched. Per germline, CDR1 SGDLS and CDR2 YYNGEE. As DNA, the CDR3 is TGTGCCAGCAGCATAGCGGGGCCCCGTTACAATGAGCAGTTCTTC. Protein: CASSIAGPRYNEQFF. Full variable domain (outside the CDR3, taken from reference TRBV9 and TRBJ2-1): DSGVTQTPKHLITATGQRVTLRCSPRSGDLSVYWYQQSLDQGLQFLIQYYNGEERAKGNILERFSAQQFPDLHSELNLSSLELGDSALYFCASSIAGPRYNEQFFGPGTRLTVL.

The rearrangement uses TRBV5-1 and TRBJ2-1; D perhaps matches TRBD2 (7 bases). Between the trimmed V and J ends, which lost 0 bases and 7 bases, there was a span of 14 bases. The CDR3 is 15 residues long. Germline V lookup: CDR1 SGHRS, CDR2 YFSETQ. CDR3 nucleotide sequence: TGCGCCAGCAGCTTGGTAGCAGGGGAGGGGAATGAGCAGTTCTTC. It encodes CASSLVAGEGNEQFF. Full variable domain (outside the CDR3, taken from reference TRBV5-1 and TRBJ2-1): KAGVTQTPRYLIKTRGQQVTLSCSPISGHRSVSWYQQTPGQGLQFLFEYFSETQRNKGNFPGRFSGRQFSNSRSEMNVSTLELGDSALYLCASSLVAGEGNEQFFGPGTRLTVL.

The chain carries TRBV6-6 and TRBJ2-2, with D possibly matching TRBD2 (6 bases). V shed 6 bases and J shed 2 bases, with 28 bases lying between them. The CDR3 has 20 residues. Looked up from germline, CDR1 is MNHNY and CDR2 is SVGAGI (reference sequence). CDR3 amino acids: CASSWPHLGRGDANTGELFF. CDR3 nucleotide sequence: TGTGCCAGCAGCTGGCCCCACCTAGGGCGGGGAGACGCCAACACCGGGGAGCTGTTTTTT.

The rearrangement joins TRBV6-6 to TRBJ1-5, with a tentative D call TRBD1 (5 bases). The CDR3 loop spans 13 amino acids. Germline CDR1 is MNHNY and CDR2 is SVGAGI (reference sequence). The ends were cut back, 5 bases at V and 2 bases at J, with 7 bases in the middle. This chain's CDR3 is CASSGGGNQPQHF. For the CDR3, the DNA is TGTGCCAGCAGTGGGGGGGGCAATCAGCCCCAGCATTTT.

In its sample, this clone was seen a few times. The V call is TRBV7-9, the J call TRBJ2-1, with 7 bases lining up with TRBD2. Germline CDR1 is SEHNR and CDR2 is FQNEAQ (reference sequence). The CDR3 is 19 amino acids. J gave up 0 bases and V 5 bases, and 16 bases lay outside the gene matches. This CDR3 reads CASSPLAGGGRNSYNEQFF. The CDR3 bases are TGTGCCAGCAGCCCCCTCGCTGGGGGGGGACGCAACTCCTACAATGAGCAGTTCTTC.

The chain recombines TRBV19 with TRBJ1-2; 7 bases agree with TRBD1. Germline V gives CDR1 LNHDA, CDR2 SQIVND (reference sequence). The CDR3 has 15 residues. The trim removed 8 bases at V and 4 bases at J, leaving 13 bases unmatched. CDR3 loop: CASSFQTGRGYGYTF. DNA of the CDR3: TGTGCCAGTTCCTTCCAGACAGGGCGAGGCTATGGCTACACCTTC.

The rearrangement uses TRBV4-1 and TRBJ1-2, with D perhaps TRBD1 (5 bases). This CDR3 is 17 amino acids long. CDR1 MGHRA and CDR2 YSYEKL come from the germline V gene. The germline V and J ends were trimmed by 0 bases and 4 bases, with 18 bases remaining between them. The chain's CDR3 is CASSQDRGLVGSYGYTF. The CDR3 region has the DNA TGCGCCAGCAGCCAAGATCGGGGCCTGGTAGGTAGCTATGGCTACACCTTC.

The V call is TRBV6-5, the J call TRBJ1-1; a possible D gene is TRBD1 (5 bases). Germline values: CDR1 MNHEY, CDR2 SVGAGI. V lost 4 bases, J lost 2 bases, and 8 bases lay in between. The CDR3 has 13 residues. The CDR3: CASSLGVNTEAFF. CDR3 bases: TGTGCCAGCAGTTTGGGGGTAAACACTGAAGCTTTCTTT.

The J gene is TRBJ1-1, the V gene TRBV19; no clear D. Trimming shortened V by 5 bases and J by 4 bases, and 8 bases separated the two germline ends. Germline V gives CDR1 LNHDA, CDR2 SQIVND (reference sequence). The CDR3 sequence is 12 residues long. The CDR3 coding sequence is TGTGCCAGTAGTTTGTCGGTCACTGAAGCTTTCTTT. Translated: CASSLSVTEAFF.

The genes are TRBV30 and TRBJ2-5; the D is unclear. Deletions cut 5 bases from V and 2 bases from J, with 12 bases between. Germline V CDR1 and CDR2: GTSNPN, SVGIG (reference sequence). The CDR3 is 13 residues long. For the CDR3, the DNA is TGTGCCTGGGGTGGAACAGTTCAAGAGACCCAGTACTTC. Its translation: CAWGGTVQETQYF.

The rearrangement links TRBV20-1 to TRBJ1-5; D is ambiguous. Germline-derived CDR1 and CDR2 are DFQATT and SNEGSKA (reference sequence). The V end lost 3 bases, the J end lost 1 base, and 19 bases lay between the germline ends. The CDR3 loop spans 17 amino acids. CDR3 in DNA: TGCAGTGCTAGTCCAAATCTAGGAGGAGTCAGCAATCAGCCCCAGCATTTT. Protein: CSASPNLGGVSNQPQHF.

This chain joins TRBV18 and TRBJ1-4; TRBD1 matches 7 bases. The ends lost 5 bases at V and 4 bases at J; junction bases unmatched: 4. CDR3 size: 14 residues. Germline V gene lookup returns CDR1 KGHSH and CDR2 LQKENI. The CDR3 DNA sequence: TGTGCCAGCTCAGCGGGACAGAATAATGAAAAACTGTTTTTT. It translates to CASSAGQNNEKLFF.

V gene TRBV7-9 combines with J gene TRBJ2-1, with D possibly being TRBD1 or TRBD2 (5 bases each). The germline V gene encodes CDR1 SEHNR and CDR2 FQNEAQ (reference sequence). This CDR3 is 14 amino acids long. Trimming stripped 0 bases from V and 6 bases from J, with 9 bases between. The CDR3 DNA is TGTGCCAGCAGCTTAGCGGGACGGCTCAATGAGCAGTTCTTC. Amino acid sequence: CASSLAGRLNEQFF.

In DNA, the CDR3 is TGTGCCTGGAGTCGGCAGGGAAGAGGTGAGCAGTTCTTC. Protein product: CAWSRQGRGEQFF. J is TRBJ2-1 and V is TRBV30, with D tentatively TRBD1 (5 bases). The CDR3 sequence is 13 residues long. The V end lost 2 bases, the J end lost 9 bases, and 14 bases lay between the germline ends. The germline CDR1 and CDR2 sequences are GTSNPN and SVGIG (reference sequence).

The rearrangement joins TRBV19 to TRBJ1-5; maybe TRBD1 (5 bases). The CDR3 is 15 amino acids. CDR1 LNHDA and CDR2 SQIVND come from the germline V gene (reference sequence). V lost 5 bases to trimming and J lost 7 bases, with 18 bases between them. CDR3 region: CASSSYGGGSQPQHF. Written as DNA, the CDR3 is TGTGCCAGTAGTTCCTACGGGGGGGGTTCACAGCCCCAGCATTTT.

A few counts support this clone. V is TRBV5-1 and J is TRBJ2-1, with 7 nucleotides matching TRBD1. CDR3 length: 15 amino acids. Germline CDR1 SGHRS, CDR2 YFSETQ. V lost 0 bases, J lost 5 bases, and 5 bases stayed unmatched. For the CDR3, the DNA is TGCGCCAGCAGCTTGGTAGGGGGCGGCAACAATGAGCAGTTCTTC. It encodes CASSLVGGGNNEQFF.

DNA for the CDR3: TGTGCCAGCAGCTTACAGGGTAGGGTTAACGAGCAGTACTTC. Protein product: CASSLQGRVNEQYF. This chain uses TRBV7-9 with TRBJ2-7; D may be TRBD1 (5 bases). The V and J ends lost 2 bases and 5 bases respectively, with 13 bases between them. This CDR3 region has 14 residues. CDR1 is SEHNR, CDR2 FQNEAQ, per germline (reference sequence).